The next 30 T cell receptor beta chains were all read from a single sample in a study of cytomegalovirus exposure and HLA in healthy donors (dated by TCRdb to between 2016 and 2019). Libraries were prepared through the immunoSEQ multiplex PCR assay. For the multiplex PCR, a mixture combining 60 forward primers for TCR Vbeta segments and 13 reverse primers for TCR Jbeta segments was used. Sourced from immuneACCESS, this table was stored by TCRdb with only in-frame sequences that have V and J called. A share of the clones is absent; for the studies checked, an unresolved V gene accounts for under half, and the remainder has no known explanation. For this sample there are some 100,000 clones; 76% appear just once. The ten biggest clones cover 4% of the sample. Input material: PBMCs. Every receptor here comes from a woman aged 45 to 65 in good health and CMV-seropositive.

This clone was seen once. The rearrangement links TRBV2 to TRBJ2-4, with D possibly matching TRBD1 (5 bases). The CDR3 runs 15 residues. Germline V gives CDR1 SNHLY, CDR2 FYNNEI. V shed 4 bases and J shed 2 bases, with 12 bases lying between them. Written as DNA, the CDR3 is TGTGCCAGCAGTGGTGTAGGGGCAACCAAAAACATTCAGTACTTC. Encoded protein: CASSGVGATKNIQYF.

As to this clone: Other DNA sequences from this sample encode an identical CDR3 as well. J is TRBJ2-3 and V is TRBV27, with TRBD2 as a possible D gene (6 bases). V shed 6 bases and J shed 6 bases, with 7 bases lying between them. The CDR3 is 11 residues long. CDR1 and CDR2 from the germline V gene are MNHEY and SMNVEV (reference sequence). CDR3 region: CASSRGDTQYF. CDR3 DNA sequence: TGTGCCAGCAGCCGGGGGGATACGCAGTATTTT.

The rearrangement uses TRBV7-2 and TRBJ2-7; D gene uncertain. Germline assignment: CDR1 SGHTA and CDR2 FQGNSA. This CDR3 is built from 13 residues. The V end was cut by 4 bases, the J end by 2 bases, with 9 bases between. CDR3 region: CASSSVKTYEQYF. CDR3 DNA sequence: TGTGCCAGCAGCTCAGTAAAGACCTACGAGCAGTACTTC.

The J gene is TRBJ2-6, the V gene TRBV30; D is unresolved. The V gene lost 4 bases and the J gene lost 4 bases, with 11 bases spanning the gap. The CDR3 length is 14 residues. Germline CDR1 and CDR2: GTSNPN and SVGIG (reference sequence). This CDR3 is CAWMEKMGANVLTF. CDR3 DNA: TGTGCCTGGATGGAGAAGATGGGGGCCAACGTCCTGACTTTC.

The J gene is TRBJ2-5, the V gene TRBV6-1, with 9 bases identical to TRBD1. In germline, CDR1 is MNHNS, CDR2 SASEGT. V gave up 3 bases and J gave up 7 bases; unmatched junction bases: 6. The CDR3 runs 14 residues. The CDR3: CASSDVPGQGTQYF. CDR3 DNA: TGTGCCAGCAGTGACGTCCCGGGACAGGGGACCCAGTACTTC.

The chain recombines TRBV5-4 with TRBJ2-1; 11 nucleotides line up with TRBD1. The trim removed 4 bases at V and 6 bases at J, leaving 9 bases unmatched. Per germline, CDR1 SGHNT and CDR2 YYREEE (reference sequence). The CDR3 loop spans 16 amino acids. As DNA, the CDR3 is TGTGCCAGCAGCCCTCGCCCCGGGACAGGGGGCAATGAGCAGTTCTTC. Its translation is CASSPRPGTGGNEQFF.

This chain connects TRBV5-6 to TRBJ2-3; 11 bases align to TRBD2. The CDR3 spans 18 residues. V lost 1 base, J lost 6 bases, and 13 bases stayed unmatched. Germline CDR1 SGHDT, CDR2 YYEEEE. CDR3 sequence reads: CASSLFLGLAGGRDTQYF. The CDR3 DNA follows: TGTGCCAGCAGCTTGTTCTTGGGGCTAGCGGGAGGAAGGGATACGCAGTATTTT.

CDR3: CASTGRGYYEQYF. CDR3 nucleotides: TGTGCCAGCACCGGCAGGGGGTACTACGAGCAGTACTTC. This chain joins TRBV7-9 and TRBJ2-7; TRBD1 matches at 7 bases. Germline V gene data show CDR1 as SEHNR and CDR2 as FQNEAQ (reference sequence). After removal of 7 bases from V and 3 bases from J, the junction contained 6 bases not matched to a gene. There are 13 residues in the CDR3.

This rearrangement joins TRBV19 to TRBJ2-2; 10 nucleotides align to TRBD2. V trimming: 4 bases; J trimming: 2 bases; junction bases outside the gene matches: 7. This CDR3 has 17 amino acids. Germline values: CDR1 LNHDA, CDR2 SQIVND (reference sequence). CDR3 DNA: TGTGCCAGTAGTAGTCTAGCGGGAGTCTCTAACACCGGGGAGCTGTTTTTT. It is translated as CASSSLAGVSNTGELFF.

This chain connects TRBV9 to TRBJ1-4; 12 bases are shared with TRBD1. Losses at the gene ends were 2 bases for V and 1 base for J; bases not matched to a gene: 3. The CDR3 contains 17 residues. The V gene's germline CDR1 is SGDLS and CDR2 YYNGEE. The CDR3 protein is CASSVGTGGGTNEKLFF. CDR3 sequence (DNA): TGTGCCAGCAGCGTCGGGACAGGGGGCGGAACTAATGAAAAACTGTTTTTT.

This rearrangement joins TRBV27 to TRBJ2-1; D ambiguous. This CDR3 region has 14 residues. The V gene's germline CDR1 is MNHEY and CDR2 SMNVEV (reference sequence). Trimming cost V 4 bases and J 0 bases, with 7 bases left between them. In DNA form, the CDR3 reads TGTGCCAGCAGTTGGGCGAGCTCCTACAATGAGCAGTTCTTC. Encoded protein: CASSWASSYNEQFF.

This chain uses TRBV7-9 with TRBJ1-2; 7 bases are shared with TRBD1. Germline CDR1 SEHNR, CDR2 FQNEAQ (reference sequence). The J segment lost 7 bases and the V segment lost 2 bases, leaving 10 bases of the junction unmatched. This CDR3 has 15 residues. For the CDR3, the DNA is TGTGCCAGCAGCTTAAGCTTTACAGGGGCCCCTGGCTACACCTTC. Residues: CASSLSFTGAPGYTF.

The CDR3 DNA is TGTGCCAGCAGCGTAGCGGGGACTAGCGGGGGAACCACAGATACGCAGTATTTT. Amino acid sequence: CASSVAGTSGGTTDTQYF. This chain joins TRBV9 and TRBJ2-3; 14 positions match TRBD2. The length of the CDR3 is 18 residues. Per the germline V gene, CDR1 is SGDLS and CDR2 is YYNGEE. Trimming took 0 bases from V and 2 from J; bases not matched to a gene: 5.

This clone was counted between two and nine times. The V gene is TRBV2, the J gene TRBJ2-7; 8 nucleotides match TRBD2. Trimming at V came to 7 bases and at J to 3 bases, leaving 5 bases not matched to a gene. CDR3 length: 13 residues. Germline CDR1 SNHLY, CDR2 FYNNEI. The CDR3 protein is CASTSRGVYEQYF. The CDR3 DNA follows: TGTGCCAGCACATCGCGGGGGGTCTACGAGCAGTACTTC.

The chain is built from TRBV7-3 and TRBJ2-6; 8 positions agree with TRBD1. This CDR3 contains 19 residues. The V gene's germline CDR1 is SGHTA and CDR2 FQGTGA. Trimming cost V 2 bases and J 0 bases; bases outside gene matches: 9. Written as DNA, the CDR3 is TGTGCCAGCAGCTTAGAGGGGACAGGAAAAAGCTCTGGGGCCAACGTCCTGACTTTC. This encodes CASSLEGTGKSSGANVLTF.

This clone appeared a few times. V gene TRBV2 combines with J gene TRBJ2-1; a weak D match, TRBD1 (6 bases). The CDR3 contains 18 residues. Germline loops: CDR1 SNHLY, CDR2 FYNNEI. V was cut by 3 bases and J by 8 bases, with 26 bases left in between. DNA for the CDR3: TGTGCCAGCAGTGAGGGTTCCCTGCGACAGGTGGCTTGGGATGAGCAGTTCTTC. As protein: CASSEGSLRQVAWDEQFF.

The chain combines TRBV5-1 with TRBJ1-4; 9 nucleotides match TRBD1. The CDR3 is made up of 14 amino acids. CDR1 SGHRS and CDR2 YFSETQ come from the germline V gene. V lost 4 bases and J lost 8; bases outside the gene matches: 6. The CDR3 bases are TGCGCCAGCAGCCCGGGACAGGGAAGGGAAAAACTGTTTTTT. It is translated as CASSPGQGREKLFF.

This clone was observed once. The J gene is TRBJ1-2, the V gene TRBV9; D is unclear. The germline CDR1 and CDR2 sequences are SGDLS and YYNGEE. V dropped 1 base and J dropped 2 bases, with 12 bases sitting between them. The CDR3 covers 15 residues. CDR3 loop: CASSVRQAANYGYTF. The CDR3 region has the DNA TGTGCCAGCAGCGTAAGGCAGGCCGCAAACTATGGCTACACCTTC.

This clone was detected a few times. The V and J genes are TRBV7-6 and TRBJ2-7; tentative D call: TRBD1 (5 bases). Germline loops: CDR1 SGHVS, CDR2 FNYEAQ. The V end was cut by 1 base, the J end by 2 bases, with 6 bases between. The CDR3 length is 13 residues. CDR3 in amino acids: CASSLDRPYEQYF. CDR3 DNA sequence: TGTGCCAGCAGCTTAGACAGGCCCTACGAGCAGTACTTC.

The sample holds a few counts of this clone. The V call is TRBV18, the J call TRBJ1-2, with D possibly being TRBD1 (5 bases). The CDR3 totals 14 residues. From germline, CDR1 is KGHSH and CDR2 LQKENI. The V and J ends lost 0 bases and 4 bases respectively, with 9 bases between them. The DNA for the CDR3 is TGTGCCAGCTCACCACCGTCGACAGCCTATGGCTACACCTTC. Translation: CASSPPSTAYGYTF.

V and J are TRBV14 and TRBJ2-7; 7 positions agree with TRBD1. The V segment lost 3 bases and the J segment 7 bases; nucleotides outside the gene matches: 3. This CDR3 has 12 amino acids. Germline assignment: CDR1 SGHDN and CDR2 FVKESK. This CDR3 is CASSQGTVEQYF. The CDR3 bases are TGTGCCAGCAGCCAGGGGACAGTTGAGCAGTACTTC.

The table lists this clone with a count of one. CDR3 amino acids: CAWSVPSYRYYNAEAFF. The CDR3, as DNA: TGTGCCTGGAGTGTACCCTCCTACAGGTATTATAACGCTGAAGCTTTCTTT. The chain employs TRBV30 and TRBJ1-1; D possibly corresponds to TRBD1 (5 bases). The CDR3 has 17 amino acids. CDR1 and CDR2 from the germline V gene are GTSNPN and SVGIG (reference sequence). V was pared by 0 bases and J by 6 bases, with 23 bases between.

The CDR3 DNA follows: TGTGCCAGCAGTCCCGGGGTGCCGGAAGAGACCCAGTACTTC. As protein: CASSPGVPEETQYF. The J gene is TRBJ2-5, the V gene TRBV6-5, with a possible D match to TRBD2 (5 bases). The V end was cut by 5 bases, the J end by 3 bases, with 13 bases between. The CDR3 consists of 14 residues. Germline V gene data show CDR1 as MNHEY and CDR2 as SVGAGI.

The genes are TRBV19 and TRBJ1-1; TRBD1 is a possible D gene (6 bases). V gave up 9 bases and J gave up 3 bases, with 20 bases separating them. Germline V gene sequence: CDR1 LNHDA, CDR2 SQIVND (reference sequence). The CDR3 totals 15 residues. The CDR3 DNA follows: TGTGCCAGCTATTCGGGGGGGGCGCGGTACACTGAAGCTTTCTTT. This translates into CASYSGGARYTEAFF.

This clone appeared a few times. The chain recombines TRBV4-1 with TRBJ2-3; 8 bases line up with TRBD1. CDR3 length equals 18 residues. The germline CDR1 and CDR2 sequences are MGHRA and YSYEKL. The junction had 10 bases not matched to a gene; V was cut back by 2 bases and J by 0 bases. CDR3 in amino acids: CASSQKKGQDSSTDTQYF. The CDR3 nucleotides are TGCGCCAGCAGCCAAAAAAAGGGACAGGACTCTAGCACAGATACGCAGTATTTT.

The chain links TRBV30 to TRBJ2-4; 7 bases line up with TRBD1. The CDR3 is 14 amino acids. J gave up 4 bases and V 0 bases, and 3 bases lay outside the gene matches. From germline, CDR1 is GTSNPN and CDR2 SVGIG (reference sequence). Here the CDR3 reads CAWSVETGKNIQYF. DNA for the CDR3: TGTGCCTGGAGTGTTGAGACAGGGAAAAACATTCAGTACTTC. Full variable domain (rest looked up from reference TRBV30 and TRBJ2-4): SQTIHQWPATLVQPVGSPLSLECTVEGTSNPNLYWYRQAAGRGLQLLFYSVGIGQISSEVPQNLSASRPQDRQFILSSKKLLLSDSGFYLCAWSVETGKNIQYFGAGTRLSVL.

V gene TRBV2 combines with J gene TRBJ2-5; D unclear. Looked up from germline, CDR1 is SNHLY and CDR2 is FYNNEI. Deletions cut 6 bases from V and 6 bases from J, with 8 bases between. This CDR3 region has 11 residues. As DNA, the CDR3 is TGTGCCAGCAGGGGCAGGAAGACCCAGTACTTC. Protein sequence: CASRGRKTQYF.

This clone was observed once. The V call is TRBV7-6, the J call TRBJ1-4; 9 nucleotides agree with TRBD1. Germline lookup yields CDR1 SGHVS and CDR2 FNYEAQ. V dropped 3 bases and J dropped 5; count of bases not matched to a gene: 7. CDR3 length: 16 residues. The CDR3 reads CASSFLGQGRNEKLFF. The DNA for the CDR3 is TGTGCCAGCAGCTTCTTGGGACAGGGAAGGAATGAAAAACTGTTTTTT.

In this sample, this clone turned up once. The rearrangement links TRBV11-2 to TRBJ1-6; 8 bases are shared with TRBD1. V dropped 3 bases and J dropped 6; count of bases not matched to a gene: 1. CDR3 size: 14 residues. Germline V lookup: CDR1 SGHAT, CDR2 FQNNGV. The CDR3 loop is CASSLGQVNSPLHF. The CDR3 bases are TGTGCCAGCAGCTTGGGACAGGTTAATTCACCCCTCCACTTT.

CDR3 nucleotide sequence: TGTGCCACCAGCAGTCACATTTTCCCGGCGAGGAACGAGCAGTACTTC. Amino acid sequence: CATSSHIFPARNEQYF. The rearrangement uses TRBV15 and TRBJ2-7; no reliable D call. The germline CDR1 and CDR2 sequences are LNHNV and YYDKDF (reference sequence). The ends were cut back, 3 bases at V and 5 bases at J, with 20 bases in the middle. This CDR3 has 16 residues.